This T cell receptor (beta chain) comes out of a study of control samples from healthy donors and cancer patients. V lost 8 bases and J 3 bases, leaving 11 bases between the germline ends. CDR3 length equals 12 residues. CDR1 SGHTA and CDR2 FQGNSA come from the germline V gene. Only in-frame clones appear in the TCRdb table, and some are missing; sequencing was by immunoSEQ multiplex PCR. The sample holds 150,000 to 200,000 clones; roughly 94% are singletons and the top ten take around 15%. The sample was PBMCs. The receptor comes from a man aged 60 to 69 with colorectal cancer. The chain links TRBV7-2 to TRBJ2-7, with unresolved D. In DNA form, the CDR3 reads TGTGCCAGCGGAAGGCCGGGCTACGAGCAGTACTTC. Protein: CASGRPGYEQYF.